This T cell receptor beta chain is drawn from a study of cytomegalovirus exposure and HLA in healthy donors. Study outcomes and limitations: From TCR beta sequences, most subjects' HLA-A and HLA-B alleles were reportedly predicted accurately. When analyzed later, the rates of TCR association showed variation by HLA locus, with DRB1 the most and HLA-C the fewest.

Germline V gene sequence: CDR1 MNHEY, CDR2 SVGAGI. Unmatched junction bases numbered 8, after V lost 6 bases and J lost 6 bases. This CDR3 is 14 amino acids long. Note on this clone: The antigen remains undetermined.

The PCR ran on 60 Vbeta and 13 Jbeta primers. How the authors handled the data: Per a later analysis, the number of unique TCR beta chains was about 80 million, of which 9 million to 12 million were shared. Repertoires were generated with immunoSEQ multiplex PCR, while TCRdb's copy carries only in-frame clones and drops some. The V and J calls and clone size come from that table; D and trimming were worked out from the DNA. The table lists 160,000 or so clones, 65% to 85% of them singletons. The sequence derives from a man over 45 in good health and CMV-seropositive. Sequencing was performed on PBMCs. The chain is built from TRBV6-5 and TRBJ1-1; 9 bases match TRBD1. The CDR3 DNA reads as TGTGCCAGCAGCTGGGACAGGGTAAGAGCTGAAGCTTTCTTT. This codes for CASSWDRVRAEAFF.